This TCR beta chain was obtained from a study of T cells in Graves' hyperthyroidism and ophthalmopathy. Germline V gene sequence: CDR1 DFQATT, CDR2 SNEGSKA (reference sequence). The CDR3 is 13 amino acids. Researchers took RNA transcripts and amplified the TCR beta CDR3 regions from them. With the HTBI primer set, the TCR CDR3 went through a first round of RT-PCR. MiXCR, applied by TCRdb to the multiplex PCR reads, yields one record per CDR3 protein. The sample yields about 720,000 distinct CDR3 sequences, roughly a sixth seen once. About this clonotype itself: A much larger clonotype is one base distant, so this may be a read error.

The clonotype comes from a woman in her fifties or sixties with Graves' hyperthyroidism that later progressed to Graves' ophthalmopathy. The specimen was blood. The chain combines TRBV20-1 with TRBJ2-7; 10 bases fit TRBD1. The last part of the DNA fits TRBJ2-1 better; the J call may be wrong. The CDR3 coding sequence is TGCAGTACCGCTGGACAGGGGGTAAATGAGCAGTTCTTC. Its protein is CSTAGQGVNEQFF.